The 23 T cell receptor beta chains below were found in one sample sequenced in a study of T cells in women clearing cervical HPV infection. Assay used: immunoSEQ multiplex PCR; TCRdb lists only in-frame clones, some missing. The sample table sets out tens of thousands of clones. Sequenced sample: blood buffy coat. Receptors were obtained from a woman aged 18-70 years with a cervical HPV16 infection that either progressed to CIN3+ or cleared (not recorded which).

This clone is labeled medium-sized based on frequency. Sequencing ends 3 residues short of the CDR3 end; the germline J gene provides the rest. The J gene is TRBJ2-6, the V gene TRBV5-4, with 7 nucleotides matching TRBD1. The V and J ends lost 4 bases and 0 bases, in that order; junction bases with no gene match: 4. The length of the CDR3 is 16 residues. Per germline, CDR1 SGHNT and CDR2 YYREEE (reference sequence). The sequenced part of the CDR3 DNA is TGTGCCAGCAGCCTGGGACAGCCCTCTGGGGCCAACGTC. Translation: CASSLGQPSGANV. The whole CDR3 region reads CASSLGQPSGANVLTF.

As for this clone: The CDR3 goes on 3 residues after the read ends, and that part is filled in from the germline J gene. This chain joins TRBV10-3 and TRBJ1-1; a weak D match, TRBD1 (6 bases). Germline-derived CDR1 and CDR2 are ENHRY and SYGVKD. Trimming removed 7 bases from V and 4 bases from J, with 10 bases in between. The CDR3 runs 12 residues. The CDR3 loop reads CAINRGGTEAFF. CDR3 DNA, as far as it was read: TGTGCCATCAATAGGGGGGGCACTGAA.

Points on this clone: The read halts 3 residues ahead of the CDR3 end, with the missing end drawn from the germline J gene. The V call is TRBV7-3, the J call TRBJ2-1; D is possibly TRBD2 (6 bases). Germline V gene sequence: CDR1 SGHTA, CDR2 FQGTGA. V was cut by 2 bases and J by 6 bases, with 17 bases left in between. The CDR3 is made up of 16 amino acids. CDR3 sequence: CASSLLGGGKPNEQFF. CDR3 DNA, as far as it was read: TGTGCCAGCAGCTTATTGGGGGGTGGAAAACCCAATGAG.

The CDR3: CASIEQPWGGEQFF. The part of the CDR3 DNA that was read is TGTGCCAGTATCGAACAGCCATGGGGCGGTGAG. The J gene is TRBJ2-1, the V gene TRBV19; tentative D call: TRBD1 (5 bases). Read data end 3 residues before the CDR3 end; the end is taken from the germline J gene. The germline V gene has CDR1 LNHDA and CDR2 SQIVND (reference sequence). The CDR3 covers 14 residues. The V gene lost 7 bases and the J gene lost 9 bases, with 19 bases spanning the gap.

A word on this clone: The DNA ends 3 residues before the CDR3 does, and the rest of the CDR3 is filled in from the germline J gene. The chain carries TRBV18 and TRBJ2-4, with D possibly matching TRBD1 (6 bases). The length of the CDR3 is 14 residues. Per germline, CDR1 KGHSH and CDR2 LQKENI. CDR3 DNA, as far as it was read: TGTGCCAGCTCACTCGGTAGGGACACTAAAGTT. Amino acids: CASSLGRDTKV. The complete CDR3 sequence is CASSLGRDTKVQYF. Combining the CDR3 with reference TRBV18 and TRBJ2-4 gives the whole variable domain NAGVMQNPRHLVRRRGQEARLRCSPMKGHSHVYWYRQLPEEGLKFMVYLQKENIIDESGMPKERFSAEFPKEGPSILRIQQVVRGDSAAYFCASSLGRDTKVQYFGAGTRLSVL.

On this clone: The read comes to an end 3 residues before the CDR3 does, leaving the germline J gene to fill in the end. The chain combines TRBV19 with TRBJ2-1; the match to TRBD2 covers 13 bases. This CDR3 comprises 15 residues. The germline gives CDR1 LNHDA, CDR2 SQIVND (reference sequence). V lost 4 bases to trimming and J lost 7 bases; unmatched junction nucleotides: 4. CDR3 DNA (partial): TGTGCCAGTAGTACCGGACTAGCGGGAGCTAATGAG. It codes for CASSTGLAGANE. The full-length CDR3 reads as CASSTGLAGANEQFF.

In regard to this clone: The CDR3 end falls 3 residues outside the read, so it is completed with the germline J gene. The chain carries TRBV15 and TRBJ2-3, with TRBD1 as a possible D gene (5 bases). The CDR3 sequence is 13 residues long. CDR1 and CDR2 from the germline V gene are LNHNV and YYDKDF (reference sequence). CDR3 bases read: TGTGCCACCAGCAGAACGACAGACGCCACG. Its translation: CATSRTTDAT. From start to end, the CDR3 is CATSRTTDATQYF.

CDR3 sequence: CASSLAYDVAAANYGQYF. Partial CDR3 DNA: TGCGCCAGCAGCTTGGCATATGATGTAGCAGCAGCTAACTATGGT. V and J are TRBV5-1 and TRBJ2-4; D not resolved. The CDR3 extends 3 residues past the end of the read, so its final part is completed from the germline J gene. The CDR3 sequence is 18 residues long. Germline V gene data show CDR1 as SGHRS and CDR2 as YFSETQ.

Comments on this clone: One end of the junction does not line up with germline, which may come from a read error. Coverage ceases 3 residues before the CDR3 finishes, and the germline J gene fills in the end. This rearrangement joins TRBV11-2 to TRBJ2-2; 7 bases fit TRBD2. This CDR3 spans 13 amino acids. Germline V lookup: CDR1 SGHAT, CDR2 FQNNGV. The part of the CDR3 DNA that was read is TGTGCCAGCAGATTAGCGGGCACCGGGGAG. This encodes CASRLAGTGE. The whole CDR3 protein is CASRLAGTGELFF. Supplemented by reference TRBV11-2 and TRBJ2-2, the full variable domain reads EAGVAQSPRYKIIEKRQSVAFWCNPISGHATLYWYQQILGQGPKLLIQFQNNGVVDDSQLPKDRFSAERLKGVDSTLKIQPAKLEDSAVYLCASRLAGTGELFFGEGSRLTVL.

As regards this clone: Sequencing ends 3 residues short of the CDR3 end; the germline J gene provides the rest. This rearrangement joins TRBV16 to TRBJ1-4, with a tentative D call TRBD1 (5 bases). Germline CDR1 and CDR2: KGHSY and FQNENV. CDR3 length: 15 amino acids. V was pared by 2 bases and J by 4 bases, with 11 bases between. The CDR3 DNA, read in part, is TGTGCCAGCAGCCAACTAAAGGGGATTAATGAAAAA. Its translation is CASSQLKGINEK. The entire CDR3 sequence reads CASSQLKGINEKLFF.

A remark on this clone: The missing CDR3 end, 3 residues past where the read stops, is filled in from the germline J gene. The chain joins TRBV20-1 to TRBJ2-1; 10 nucleotides agree with TRBD2. The CDR3 runs 15 residues. The trim removed 6 bases at V and 2 bases at J, leaving 7 bases unmatched. Germline values: CDR1 DFQATT, CDR2 SNEGSKA (reference sequence). CDR3 bases read: TGCAGTGCGGAAACCGGACTAGCGGCCTACAATGAG. Translated: CSAETGLAAYNE. The entire CDR3 reads CSAETGLAAYNEQFF.

On this clone itself: The read comes to an end 3 residues before the CDR3 does, leaving the germline J gene to fill in the end. The chain joins TRBV11-3 to TRBJ2-4; D not certain. V gave up 5 bases and J gave up 6 bases, with 8 bases separating them. The germline V gene encodes CDR1 SGHNT and CDR2 YENEEA. This CDR3 has 12 amino acids. This chain's CDR3 is CASSPSRNIQYF. CDR3 DNA (partial): TGTGCCAGCAGCCCTAGTAGAAACATT.

Concerning this clone: With the read ending 3 residues before the CDR3 end, the germline J gene is used to fill in that end. J is TRBJ1-1 and V is TRBV7-9, with a possible D match to TRBD1 (6 bases). The V end lost 5 bases, the J end lost 5 bases, and 12 bases lay between the germline ends. The CDR3 runs to 13 residues. In germline, CDR1 is SEHNR, CDR2 FQNEAQ (reference sequence). Incomplete CDR3 DNA: TGTGCCAGCAGCCAACAGGGACAAACTGAA. Its translation is CASSQQGQTE. The complete CDR3 reads CASSQQGQTEAFF.

On this clone: The read ends 3 residues before the CDR3 terminus; that terminus is restored from the germline J gene. The gene calls are TRBV7-2 and TRBJ2-3, with D perhaps TRBD1 (5 bases). The CDR3 sequence is 15 residues long. In germline, CDR1 is SGHTA, CDR2 FQGNSA. Incomplete CDR3 DNA: TGTGCCAGCAGACCATCTCAGGGCTCCTATCAGCCG. Encoded protein: CASRPSQGSYQP. The full CDR3 protein is CASRPSQGSYQPQYF.

With regard to this clone: The read stops 3 residues short of the end of the CDR3; the missing end is completed from the germline J gene. V is TRBV18 and J is TRBJ1-5, with TRBD1 as a possible D gene (6 bases). The CDR3 is made up of 15 amino acids. Germline CDR1 is KGHSH and CDR2 is LQKENI. The ends were cut back, 6 bases at V and 0 bases at J, with 12 bases in the middle. The covered CDR3 bases are TGTGCCAGCTCCCCGGACAGCTATAGCAATCAGCCC. Its protein is CASSPDSYSNQP. The CDR3 reads in full as CASSPDSYSNQPQHF.

In regard to this clone: The sequence runs out 3 residues before the end of the CDR3; the remainder is reconstructed from the germline J gene. The J gene is TRBJ2-1, the V gene TRBV20-1; 7 bases fit TRBD2. V gave up 2 bases and J gave up 6 bases; unmatched junction bases: 7. This CDR3 has 14 residues. Germline assignment: CDR1 DFQATT and CDR2 SNEGSKA (reference sequence). Here the CDR3 reads CSARISRGVNEQFF. Incomplete CDR3 DNA: TGCAGTGCTAGAATATCTCGGGGGGTCAATGAG.

Of note for this clone: The read stops 3 residues short of the end of the CDR3; the missing end is completed from the germline J gene. The gene calls are TRBV2 and TRBJ2-7; D may be TRBD2 (5 bases). The V end lost 1 base, the J end lost 6 bases, and 7 bases lay between the germline ends. This CDR3 comprises 12 residues. Germline V lookup: CDR1 SNHLY, CDR2 FYNNEI. Incomplete CDR3 DNA: TGTGCCAGCAGTGAAGGGACTCTCGAG. It specifies CASSEGTLE. The CDR3 in full is CASSEGTLEQYF.

A word on this clone: The read is 3 residues too short to cover the CDR3 end, so that end is filled in from the germline J gene. The chain employs TRBV5-6 and TRBJ2-5; 9 bases are shared with TRBD1. The CDR3 runs to 13 residues. CDR1 is SGHDT and CDR2 is YYEEEE in the germline V gene. Trimming cost V 5 bases and J 5 bases; bases outside gene matches: 4. CDR3 protein: CASRRDRVETQYF. The CDR3 DNA, read in part, is TGTGCCAGCAGAAGGGACAGGGTGGAGACC.

Note on this clone: The sequenced fragment ends 3 residues before the CDR3 boundary, so the rest is inferred from the germline J gene. This chain joins TRBV7-9 and TRBJ1-2; D perhaps matches TRBD1 (5 bases). Trimming cost V 1 base and J 3 bases, with 9 bases left between them. Germline CDR1 and CDR2: SEHNR and FQNEAQ (reference sequence). This CDR3 has 14 residues. CDR3 residues: CASSLETDYYGYTF. The CDR3 bases that were read are TGTGCCAGCAGCTTAGAGACAGATTACTATGGC.

As to this clone: The read stops 3 residues short of the end of the CDR3; the missing end is completed from the germline J gene. This chain uses TRBV5-4 with TRBJ1-3; 8 bases map to TRBD1. V lost 3 bases, J lost 4 bases, and 6 bases stayed unmatched. The CDR3 contains 15 residues. Germline-derived CDR1 and CDR2 are SGHNT and YYREEE (reference sequence). The CDR3 DNA, read in part, is TGTGCCAGCAGCTCCGACAGGGGACGGGGAAACACC. Translation: CASSSDRGRGNT. The whole CDR3 sequence is CASSSDRGRGNTIYF.

About this clone itself: The sequence runs out 3 residues before the end of the CDR3; the remainder is reconstructed from the germline J gene. The genes are TRBV6-1 and TRBJ1-1; 7 bases are shared with TRBD1. The germline CDR1 and CDR2 sequences are MNHNS and SASEGT. Losses at the gene ends were 2 bases for V and 4 bases for J; bases not matched to a gene: 7. This CDR3 comprises 15 residues. The covered CDR3 bases are TGTGCCAGCAGTGAAAGGTACAGGGGAGGCACTGAA. It translates to CASSERYRGGTE. The whole CDR3 sequence reads CASSERYRGGTEAFF.

In regard to this clone: The CDR3 extends 3 residues past the end of the read, so its final part is completed from the germline J gene. The gene calls are TRBV7-7 and TRBJ2-2, with D tentatively TRBD2 (6 bases). Germline loops: CDR1 SSHAT, CDR2 FNYEAQ (reference sequence). The CDR3 consists of 14 residues. Trimming removed 8 bases from V and 0 bases from J, with 10 bases in between. CDR3 protein: CASRGGANTGELFF. The covered CDR3 bases are TGTGCCAGCCGGGGAGGCGCGAACACCGGGGAG.

Concerning this clone itself: The CDR3 end is not reached by the read, which stops 3 residues before it; the germline J gene fills it in. The chain has TRBV7-9 and TRBJ2-7, with D possibly matching TRBD1 (5 bases). Trimming removed 1 base at V and 6 bases at J, with 13 bases between. Germline values: CDR1 SEHNR, CDR2 FQNEAQ (reference sequence). The CDR3 extends over 14 amino acids. The covered CDR3 bases are TGTGCCAGCAGCTTAGACAGGTGGTCTTCCGAG. Translated, it gives CASSLDRWSSE. The entire CDR3 reads CASSLDRWSSEQYF.